This T cell receptor beta chain was obtained from a study of beta chain features in type 1 diabetes. Study results and caveats: Cells with high TCR expression could be over-represented when cDNA is sequenced. In comparison with healthy donors, patients had naive, central memory and Treg TCRB repertoires that appeared more similar. For Type 1 diabetes patients, all four CD4+ subsets carried TCRB CDR3s that were moderately but significantly shorter.

Expressed TCRB transcripts got sequenced, as all isolated RNA was reverse transcribed. This table comes from immunoSEQ multiplex PCR, and its TCRdb copy is limited to in-frame clones, with some not included. The sample lists 240,000 or so clones; more than 11% were seen once. This clone was detected only a few times. The antigen is unknown. V was clipped by 3 bases and J by 0 bases; unmatched bases: 3. The germline V gene has CDR1 SGDLS and CDR2 YYNGEE. The CDR3 is made up of 15 amino acids. The sequenced material came from naive CD4+ T cells from blood. The sequence came from a man aged 25 to 40 with type 1 diabetes. The chain couples TRBV9 to TRBJ2-1; TRBD1 matches at 7 bases. In DNA form, the CDR3 reads TGTGCCAGCAGCGCCCGGGACAGCTCCTACAATGAGCAGTTCTTC. As protein: CASSARDSSYNEQFF.